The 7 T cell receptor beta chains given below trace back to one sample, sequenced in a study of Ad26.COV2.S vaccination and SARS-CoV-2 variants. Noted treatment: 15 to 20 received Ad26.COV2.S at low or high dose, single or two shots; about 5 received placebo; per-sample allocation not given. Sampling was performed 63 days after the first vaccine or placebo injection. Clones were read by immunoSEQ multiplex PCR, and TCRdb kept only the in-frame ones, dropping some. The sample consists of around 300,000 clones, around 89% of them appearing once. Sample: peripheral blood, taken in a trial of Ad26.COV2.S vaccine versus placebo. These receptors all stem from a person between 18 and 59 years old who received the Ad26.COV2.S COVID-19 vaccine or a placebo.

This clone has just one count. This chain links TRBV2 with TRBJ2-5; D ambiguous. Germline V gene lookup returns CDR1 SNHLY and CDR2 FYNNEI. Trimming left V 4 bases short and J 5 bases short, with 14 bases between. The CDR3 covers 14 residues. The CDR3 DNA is TGTGCCAGCAGTGTGGACCACAACCGGGAGACCCAGTACTTC. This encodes CASSVDHNRETQYF.

In DNA, the CDR3 is TGTGCCAGCAGTGAATTCTCTGGGGCCAACGTCCTGACTTTC. Its translation is CASSEFSGANVLTF. The chain has TRBV2 and TRBJ2-6, with D uncertain. The germline V gene has CDR1 SNHLY and CDR2 FYNNEI. The CDR3 is 14 residues long. Trimming took off 2 bases at V and 0 bases at J, with 2 bases between the two ends.

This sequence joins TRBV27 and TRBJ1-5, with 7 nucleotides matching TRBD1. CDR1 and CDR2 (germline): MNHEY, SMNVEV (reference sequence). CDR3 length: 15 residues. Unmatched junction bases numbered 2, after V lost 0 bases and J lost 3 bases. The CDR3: CASSLSGQSNQPQHF. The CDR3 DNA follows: TGTGCCAGCAGTTTATCGGGACAGTCCAATCAGCCCCAGCATTTT.

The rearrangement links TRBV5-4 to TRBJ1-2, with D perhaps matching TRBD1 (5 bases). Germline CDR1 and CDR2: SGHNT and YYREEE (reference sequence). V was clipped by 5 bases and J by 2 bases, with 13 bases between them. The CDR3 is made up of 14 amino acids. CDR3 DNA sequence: TGTGCCAGCAGAGCCAGCGGGGCCAACTATGGCTACACCTTC. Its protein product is CASRASGANYGYTF.

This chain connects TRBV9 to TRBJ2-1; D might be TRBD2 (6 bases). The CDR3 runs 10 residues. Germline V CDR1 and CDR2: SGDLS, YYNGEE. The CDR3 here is CFGLAGTPFF. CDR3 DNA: TGTTTCGGGCTGGCGGGGACGCCCTTCTTC.

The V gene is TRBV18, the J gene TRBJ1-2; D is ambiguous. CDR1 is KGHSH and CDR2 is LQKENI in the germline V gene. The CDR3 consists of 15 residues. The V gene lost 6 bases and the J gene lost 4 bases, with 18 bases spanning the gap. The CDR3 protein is CASSRPDLMRYGYTF. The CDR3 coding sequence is TGTGCCAGCTCCCGACCGGACCTCATGCGCTATGGCTACACCTTC.

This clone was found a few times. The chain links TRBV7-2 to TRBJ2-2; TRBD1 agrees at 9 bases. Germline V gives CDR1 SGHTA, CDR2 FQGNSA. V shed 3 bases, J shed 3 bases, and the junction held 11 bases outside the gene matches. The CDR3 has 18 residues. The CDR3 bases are TGTGCCAGCAGCTTCCCCTTGATCGGGGACAGGGACACCGGGGAGCTGTTTTTT. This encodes CASSFPLIGDRDTGELFF. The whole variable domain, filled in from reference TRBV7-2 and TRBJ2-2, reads GAGVSQSPSNKVTEKGKDVELRCDPISGHTALYWYRQSLGQGLEFLIYFQGNSAPDKSGLPSDRFSAERTGGSVSTLTIQRTQQEDSAVYLCASSFPLIGDRDTGELFFGEGSRLTVL.